The rows below give T cell receptor beta chains drawn from one sample of a study of T cells in Graves' hyperthyroidism and ophthalmopathy. TCRdb independently ran MiXCR on the multiplex PCR reads; one entry per CDR3 protein. Here the sample spans 500,000 to 600,000 distinct CDR3 sequences, approximately 20% being singletons. Source material: blood. The receptors derive from a man aged 40-49 years with Graves' ophthalmopathy. Each CDR3 is given with its conserved first and last residue. D genes are given only for firm matches. Size tells how often a clone was seen (once, few, many) or the class of an expanded clone, and some rows leave it out.

clone_size,j_call,d_call,v_call,cdr3_aa,cdr3_nt
-,TRBJ2-3,-,TRBV29-1,CSVDSRRVAHNTQYF,TGCAGCGTTGACTCAAGGCGAGTGGCCCACAATACGCAGTATTTT
-,TRBJ2-2,TRBD2,TRBV6-2/TRBV6-3,CASIPWAGGHTGELFF,TGTGCCAGCATTCCGTGGGCGGGAGGACACACCGGGGAGCTGTTTTTT
few,TRBJ1-1,-,TRBV5-1,CASSPRSQPEAFF,TGCGCCAGCAGCCCACGGAGTCAGCCTGAAGCTTTCTTT
many,TRBJ1-2,TRBD1,TRBV10-3,CAIRDREAGYTF,TGTGCCATCAGGGACAGGGAGGCTGGCTACACCTTC
few,TRBJ2-5,TRBD2,TRBV20-1,CSARPGLAGPQYF,TGCAGTGCTAGACCCGGTTTAGCGGGTCCCCAGTACTTC
-,TRBJ2-6,-,TRBV2,CASSPWGQTSGANVLTF,TGTGCCAGCAGTCCCTGGGGACAAACCTCTGGGGCCAACGTCCTGACTTTC
many,TRBJ1-2,-,TRBV28,CASSLGEPAYVYGYTF,TGTGCCAGCAGTCTAGGGGAGCCGGCGTACGTCTATGGCTACACCTTC
many,TRBJ2-2,TRBD1,TRBV11-2,CASSPSTGYGELFF,TGTGCCAGCAGCCCCTCGACAGGGTACGGGGAGCTGTTTTTT
-,TRBJ1-5,-,TRBV6-2/TRBV6-3,CASRLGPLAGNQPQHF,TGTGCCAGCAGACTCGGGCCCCTTGCGGGCAATCAGCCCCAGCATTTT
-,TRBJ1-5,-,TRBV6-1,CASCPRMINQPQHF,TGTGCCAGCTGCCCCAGAATGATAAATCAGCCCCAGCATTTT
-,TRBJ2-1,TRBD1,TRBV6-2/TRBV6-3,CASSAPGQGVHEQFF,TGTGCCAGCAGTGCCCCGGGACAGGGTGTCCATGAGCAGTTCTTC
-,TRBJ1-4,-,TRBV5-5,CASSLAGGQSEKLFF,TGTGCCAGCAGCTTGGCGGGGGGGCAATCTGAAAAACTGTTTTTT
many,TRBJ2-3,-,TRBV29-1,CSVEYSTDTQYF,TGCAGCGTTGAATACTCGACAGATACGCAGTATTTT
-,TRBJ2-6,-,TRBV2,CASSELRGGGANVLTF,TGTGCCAGCAGTGAATTAAGGGGAGGTGGGGCCAACGTCCTGACTTTC
many,TRBJ2-3,TRBD2,TRBV7-9,CASRWLGGEDSTDTQYF,TGTGCCAGCAGATGGCTCGGGGGGGAGGATAGCACAGATACGCAGTATTTT
-,TRBJ1-4,TRBD1,TRBV20-1,CSARDGQASEKLFF,TGCAGTGCTAGAGACGGACAGGCTTCGGAAAAACTGTTTTTT
few,TRBJ2-7,-,TRBV27,CASSWNEQYF,TGTGCCAGCAGTTGGAACGAGCAGTACTTC
few,TRBJ2-1,TRBD1,TRBV14,CASSHSGQGQEQFF,TGTGCCAGCAGCCATTCTGGACAGGGCCAAGAGCAGTTCTTC
-,TRBJ1-1,-,TRBV20-1,CSARDRGEYTEAFF,TGCAGTGCTCGGGACCGTGGGGAGTACACTGAAGCTTTCTTT
few,TRBJ1-3,-,TRBV18,CASSPQDSSGNTIYF,TGTGCCAGCTCACCACAGGACAGCTCTGGAAACACCATATATTTT
few,TRBJ2-1,TRBD1,TRBV6-1,CASSEAGQGIYEQFF,TGTGCCAGCAGTGAAGCGGGACAGGGGATCTATGAGCAGTTCTTC
many,TRBJ2-3,-,TRBV18,CASSPSGDTQYF,TGTGCCAGCAGCCCCTCGGGAGATACGCAGTATTTT